This T cell receptor (beta chain) was documented in a study of naive and memory T cell subsets. A remark on this clonotype: The antigen is not known.

The beta constant-region primer was an equimolar mix of two oligonucleotides covering TRBC1 and TRBC2. Four rounds of PCR amplified the ligated cDNA using nested alpha and beta constant-region primers plus SP2. From the UMI-ligation and nested PCR reads, TCRdb called clonotypes with MiXCR, one entry per CDR3 protein. The sample records under 150,000 distinct CDR3 sequences, about 20% being singletons. This CDR3 region has 15 residues. Germline lookup yields CDR1 SEHNR and CDR2 FQNEAQ (reference sequence). V was clipped by 1 base and J by 3 bases, with 11 bases between them. Whole-study results and caveats: Possibly reflecting memory cells re-expressing CD45RA, a few larger clonotypes occurred in naive repertoires, especially CD8.

The V gene is TRBV7-9, the J gene TRBJ2-3; D not certain. Sequencing was carried out using naive CD8+ T cells from blood. This clonotype was obtained from a human donor in good health. Here the CDR3 DNA reads TGTGCCAGCAGCTTAGAATGGGCGGAAACAGATACGCAGTATTTT. It translates to CASSLEWAETDTQYF. Based on the CDR3 plus reference TRBV7-9 and TRBJ2-3, the full variable domain is DTGVSQNPRHKITKRGQNVTFRCDPISEHNRLYWYRQTLGQGPEFLTYFQNEAQLEKSRLLSDRFSAERPKGSFSTLEIQRTEQGDSAMYLCASSLEWAETDTQYFGPGTRLTVL.